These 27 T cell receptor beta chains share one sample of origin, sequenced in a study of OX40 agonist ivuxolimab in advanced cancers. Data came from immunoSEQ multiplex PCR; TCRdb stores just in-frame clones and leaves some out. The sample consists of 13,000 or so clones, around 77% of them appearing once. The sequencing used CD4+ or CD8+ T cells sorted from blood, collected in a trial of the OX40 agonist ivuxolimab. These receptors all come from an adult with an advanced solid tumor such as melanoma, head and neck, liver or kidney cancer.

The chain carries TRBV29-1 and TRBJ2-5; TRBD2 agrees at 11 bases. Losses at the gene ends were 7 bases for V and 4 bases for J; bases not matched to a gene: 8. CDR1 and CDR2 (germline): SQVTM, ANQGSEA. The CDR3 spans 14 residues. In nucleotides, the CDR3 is TGCAGCGGAGAGACTAGCGGGACACTAGAGACCCAGTACTTC. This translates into CSGETSGTLETQYF.

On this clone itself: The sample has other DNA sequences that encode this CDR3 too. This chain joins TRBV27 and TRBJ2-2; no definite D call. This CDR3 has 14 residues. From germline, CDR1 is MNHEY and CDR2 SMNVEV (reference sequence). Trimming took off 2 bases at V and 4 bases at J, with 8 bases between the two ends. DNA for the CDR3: TGTGCCAGCAGTTTAGGTGCAGCCACCGGGGAGCTGTTTTTT. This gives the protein CASSLGAATGELFF.

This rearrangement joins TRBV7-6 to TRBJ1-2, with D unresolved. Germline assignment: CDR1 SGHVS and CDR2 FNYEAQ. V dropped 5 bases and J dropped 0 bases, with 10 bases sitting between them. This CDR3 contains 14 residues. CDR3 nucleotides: TGTGCCAGCAGCCCAGGCGATCCTAACTATGGCTACACCTTC. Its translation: CASSPGDPNYGYTF.

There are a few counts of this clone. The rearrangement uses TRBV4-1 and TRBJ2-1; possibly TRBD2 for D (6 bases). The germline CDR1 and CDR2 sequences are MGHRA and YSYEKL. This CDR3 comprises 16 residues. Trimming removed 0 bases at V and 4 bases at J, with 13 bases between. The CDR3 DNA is TGCGCCAGCAGCCAAGACCCGGGGGAGTCGTACAATGAGCAGTTCTTC. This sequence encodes CASSQDPGESYNEQFF.

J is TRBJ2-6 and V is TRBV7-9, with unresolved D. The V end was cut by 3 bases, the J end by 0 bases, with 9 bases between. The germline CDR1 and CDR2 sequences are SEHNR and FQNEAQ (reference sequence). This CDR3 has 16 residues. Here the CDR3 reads CASSFQGNSGANVLTF. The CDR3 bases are TGTGCCAGCAGCTTTCAAGGGAACTCTGGGGCCAACGTCCTGACTTTC.

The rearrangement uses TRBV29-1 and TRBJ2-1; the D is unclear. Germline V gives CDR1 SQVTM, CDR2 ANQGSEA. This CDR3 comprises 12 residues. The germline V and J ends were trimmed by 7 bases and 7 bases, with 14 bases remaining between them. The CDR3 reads CSAVTLGNEQFF. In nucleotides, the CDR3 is TGCAGCGCAGTTACCCTCGGGAATGAGCAGTTCTTC.

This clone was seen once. CDR3 sequence reads: CASRPGLATNEQFF. The CDR3 DNA sequence: TGCGCCAGCAGGCCGGGACTAGCGACGAATGAGCAGTTCTTC. The chain combines TRBV5-1 with TRBJ2-1, with 10 bases matching TRBD2. This CDR3 contains 14 residues. The J segment lost 7 bases and the V segment lost 5 bases, leaving 6 bases of the junction unmatched. Germline CDR1 SGHRS, CDR2 YFSETQ.

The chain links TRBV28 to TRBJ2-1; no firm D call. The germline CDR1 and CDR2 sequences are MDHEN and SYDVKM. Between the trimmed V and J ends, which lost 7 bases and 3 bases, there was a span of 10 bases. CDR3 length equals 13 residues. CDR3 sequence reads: CASKPAGYNEQFF. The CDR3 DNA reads TGTGCCAGCAAACCCGCAGGCTACAATGAGCAGTTCTTC.

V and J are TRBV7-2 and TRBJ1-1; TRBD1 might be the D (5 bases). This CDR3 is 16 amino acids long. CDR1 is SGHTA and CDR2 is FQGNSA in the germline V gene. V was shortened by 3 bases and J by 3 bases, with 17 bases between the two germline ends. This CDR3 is CASSFNQAGAHTEAFF. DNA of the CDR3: TGTGCCAGCAGCTTTAACCAGGCCGGGGCCCACACTGAAGCTTTCTTT.

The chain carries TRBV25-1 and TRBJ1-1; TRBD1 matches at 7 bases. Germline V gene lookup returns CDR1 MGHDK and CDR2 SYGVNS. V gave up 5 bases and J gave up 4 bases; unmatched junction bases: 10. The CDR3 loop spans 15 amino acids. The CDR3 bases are TGTGCCAGCAGTTTGACAGGGTTGGTGGGCACTGAAGCTTTCTTT. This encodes CASSLTGLVGTEAFF.

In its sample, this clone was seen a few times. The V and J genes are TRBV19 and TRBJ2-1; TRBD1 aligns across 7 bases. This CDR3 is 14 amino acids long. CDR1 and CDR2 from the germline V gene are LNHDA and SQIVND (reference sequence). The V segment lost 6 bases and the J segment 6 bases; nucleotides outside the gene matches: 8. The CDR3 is CASSLQGRGNEQFF. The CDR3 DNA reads TGTGCCAGTAGCCTACAGGGGAGAGGCAATGAGCAGTTCTTC.

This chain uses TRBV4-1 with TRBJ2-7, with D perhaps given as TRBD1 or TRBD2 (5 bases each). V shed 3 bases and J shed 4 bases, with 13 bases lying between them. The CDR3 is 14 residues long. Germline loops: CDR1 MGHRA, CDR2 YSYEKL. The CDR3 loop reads CASSHPGPGYEQYF. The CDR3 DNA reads TGCGCCAGCAGCCACCCGGGGCCGGGGTACGAGCAGTACTTC.

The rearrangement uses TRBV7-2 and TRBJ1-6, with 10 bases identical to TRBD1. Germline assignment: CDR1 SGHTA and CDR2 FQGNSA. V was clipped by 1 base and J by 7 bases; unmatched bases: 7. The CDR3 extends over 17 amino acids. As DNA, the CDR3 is TGTGCCAGCAGCTTAGGCCGGGACAGGGGCCCAAATTCACCCCTCCACTTT. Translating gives CASSLGRDRGPNSPLHF. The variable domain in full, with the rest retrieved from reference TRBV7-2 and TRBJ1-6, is GAGVSQSPSNKVTEKGKDVELRCDPISGHTALYWYRQSLGQGLEFLIYFQGNSAPDKSGLPSDRFSAERTGGSVSTLTIQRTQQEDSAVYLCASSLGRDRGPNSPLHFGNGTRLTVT.

CDR3 protein: CASSHGYEQYF. In DNA, the CDR3 is TGCGCCAGCAGCCATGGGTACGAGCAGTACTTC. J is TRBJ2-7 and V is TRBV4-3; D unclear. Germline values: CDR1 LGHNA, CDR2 YSLEER. CDR3 length: 11 residues. V lost 3 bases to trimming and J lost 4 bases, with 4 bases between them.

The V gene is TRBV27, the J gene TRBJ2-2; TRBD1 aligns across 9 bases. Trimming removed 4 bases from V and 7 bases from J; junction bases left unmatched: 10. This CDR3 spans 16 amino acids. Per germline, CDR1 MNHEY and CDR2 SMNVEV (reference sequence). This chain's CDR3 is CASSSPGTGKVGELFF. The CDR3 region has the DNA TGTGCCAGCAGTTCACCCGGGACAGGGAAGGTCGGGGAGCTGTTTTTT.

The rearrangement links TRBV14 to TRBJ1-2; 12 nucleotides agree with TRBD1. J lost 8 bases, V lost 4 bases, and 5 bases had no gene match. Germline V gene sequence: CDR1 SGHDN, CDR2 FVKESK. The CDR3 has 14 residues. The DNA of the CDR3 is TGTGCCAGCAGCCCGGGACAGGGGGCGGTAGGCTACACCTTC. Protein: CASSPGQGAVGYTF.

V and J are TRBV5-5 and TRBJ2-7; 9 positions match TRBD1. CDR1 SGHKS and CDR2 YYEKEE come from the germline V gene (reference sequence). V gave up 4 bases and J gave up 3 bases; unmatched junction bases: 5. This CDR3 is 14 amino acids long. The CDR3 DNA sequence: TGTGCCAGCAGCCCGAGGGACAGGGTCTACGAGCAGTACTTC. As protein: CASSPRDRVYEQYF.

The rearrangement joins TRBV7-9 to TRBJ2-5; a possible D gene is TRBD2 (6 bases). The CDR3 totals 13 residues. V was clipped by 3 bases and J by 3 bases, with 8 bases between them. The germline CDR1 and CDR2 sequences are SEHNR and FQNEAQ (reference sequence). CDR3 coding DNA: TGTGCCAGCAGCTTCTCGGGAGAAGAGACCCAGTACTTC. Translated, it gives CASSFSGEETQYF.

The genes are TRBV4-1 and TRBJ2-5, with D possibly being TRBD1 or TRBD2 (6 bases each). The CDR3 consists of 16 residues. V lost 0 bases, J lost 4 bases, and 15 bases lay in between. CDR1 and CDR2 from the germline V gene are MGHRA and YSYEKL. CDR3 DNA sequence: TGCGCCAGCAGCCAAGATCCGGAGGGGGTAGGAGAGACCCAGTACTTC. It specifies CASSQDPEGVGETQYF.

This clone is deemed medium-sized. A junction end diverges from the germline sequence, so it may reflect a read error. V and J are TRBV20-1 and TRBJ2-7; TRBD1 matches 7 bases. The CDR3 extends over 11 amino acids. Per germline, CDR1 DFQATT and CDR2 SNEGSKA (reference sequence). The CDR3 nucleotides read TGCAGTGCTAGAGCAGGGACAGAGAAAAACTTC. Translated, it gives CSARAGTEKNF.

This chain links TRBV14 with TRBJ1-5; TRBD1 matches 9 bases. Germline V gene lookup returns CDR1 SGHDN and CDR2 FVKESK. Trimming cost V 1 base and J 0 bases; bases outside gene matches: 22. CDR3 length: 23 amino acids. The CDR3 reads CASSQGPAVLGQGTPYSNQPQHF. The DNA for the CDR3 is TGTGCCAGCAGCCAAGGACCCGCGGTGCTGGGACAGGGAACCCCATATAGCAATCAGCCCCAGCATTTT.

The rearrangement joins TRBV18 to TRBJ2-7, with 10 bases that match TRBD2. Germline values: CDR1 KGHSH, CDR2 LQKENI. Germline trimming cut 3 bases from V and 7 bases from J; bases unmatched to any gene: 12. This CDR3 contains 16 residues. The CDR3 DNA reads TGTGCCAGCTCACCGGGAGCTAGCGGGAGTCGGTGGGAGCAGTACTTC. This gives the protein CASSPGASGSRWEQYF.

CDR3 DNA: TGTGCCAGCAGCGCCACAGGGGCTGAAAAACTGTTTTTT. Protein sequence: CASSATGAEKLFF. The rearrangement links TRBV9 to TRBJ1-4; 7 bases align to TRBD1. The germline CDR1 and CDR2 sequences are SGDLS and YYNGEE. The CDR3 totals 13 residues. Trimming at V came to 3 bases and at J to 7 bases, leaving 3 bases not matched to a gene.

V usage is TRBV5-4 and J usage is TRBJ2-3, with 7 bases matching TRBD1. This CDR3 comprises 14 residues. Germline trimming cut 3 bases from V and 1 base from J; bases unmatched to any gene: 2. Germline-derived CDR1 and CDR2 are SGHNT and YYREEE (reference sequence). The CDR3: CASSSGQGTDTQYF. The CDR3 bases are TGTGCCAGCAGCTCTGGACAGGGCACAGATACGCAGTATTTT.

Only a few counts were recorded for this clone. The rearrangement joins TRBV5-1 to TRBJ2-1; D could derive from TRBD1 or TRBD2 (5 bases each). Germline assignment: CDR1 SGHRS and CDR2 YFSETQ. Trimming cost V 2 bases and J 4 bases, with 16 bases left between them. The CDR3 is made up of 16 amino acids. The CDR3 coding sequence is TGCGCCAGCAGCTTACACTCGGTGGGGGTGTACAATGAGCAGTTCTTC. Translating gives CASSLHSVGVYNEQFF.

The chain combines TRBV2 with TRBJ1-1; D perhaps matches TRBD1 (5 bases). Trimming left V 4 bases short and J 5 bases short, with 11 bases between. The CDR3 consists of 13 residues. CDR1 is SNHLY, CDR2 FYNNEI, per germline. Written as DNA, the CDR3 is TGTGCCAGCAGTGTGCAGGGTGGTACTGAAGCTTTCTTT. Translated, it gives CASSVQGGTEAFF.

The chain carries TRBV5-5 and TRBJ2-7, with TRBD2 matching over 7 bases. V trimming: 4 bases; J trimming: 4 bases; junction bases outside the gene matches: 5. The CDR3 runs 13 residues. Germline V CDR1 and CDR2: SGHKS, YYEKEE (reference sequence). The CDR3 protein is CASSIGTKYEQYF. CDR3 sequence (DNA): TGTGCCAGCAGCATTGGGACTAAATACGAGCAGTACTTC.